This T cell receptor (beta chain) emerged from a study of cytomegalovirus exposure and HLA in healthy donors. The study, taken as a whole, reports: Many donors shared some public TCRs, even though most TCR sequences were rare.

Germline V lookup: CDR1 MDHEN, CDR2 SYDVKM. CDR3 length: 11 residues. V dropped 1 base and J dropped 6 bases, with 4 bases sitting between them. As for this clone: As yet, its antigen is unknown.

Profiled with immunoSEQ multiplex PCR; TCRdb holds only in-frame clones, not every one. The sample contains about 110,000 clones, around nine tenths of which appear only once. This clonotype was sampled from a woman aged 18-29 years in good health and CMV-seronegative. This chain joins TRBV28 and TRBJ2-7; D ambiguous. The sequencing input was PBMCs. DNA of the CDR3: TGTGCCAGCAGTTTATTTCGCGAGCAGTACTTC. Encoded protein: CASSLFREQYF.